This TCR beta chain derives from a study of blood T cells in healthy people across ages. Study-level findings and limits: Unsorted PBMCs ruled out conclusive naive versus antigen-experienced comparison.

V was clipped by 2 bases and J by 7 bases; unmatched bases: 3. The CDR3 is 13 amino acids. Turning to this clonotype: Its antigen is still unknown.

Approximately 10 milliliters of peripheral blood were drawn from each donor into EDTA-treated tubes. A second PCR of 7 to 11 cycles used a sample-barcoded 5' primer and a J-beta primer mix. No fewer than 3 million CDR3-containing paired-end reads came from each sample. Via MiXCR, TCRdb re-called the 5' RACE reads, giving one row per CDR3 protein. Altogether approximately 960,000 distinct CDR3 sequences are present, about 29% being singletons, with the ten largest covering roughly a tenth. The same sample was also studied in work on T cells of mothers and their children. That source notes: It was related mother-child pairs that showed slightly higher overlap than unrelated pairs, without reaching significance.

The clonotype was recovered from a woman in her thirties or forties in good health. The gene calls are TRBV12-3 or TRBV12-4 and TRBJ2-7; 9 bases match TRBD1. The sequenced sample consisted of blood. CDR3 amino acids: CASSLPGQGEQYF. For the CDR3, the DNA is TGTGCCAGCAGTTTACCGGGACAGGGAGAGCAGTACTTC.